These 2 T cell receptor beta chains were sequenced from one sample in a study of cytomegalovirus exposure and HLA in healthy donors. Primers included in the PCR were 60 Vbeta and 13 Jbeta primers. This table comes from immunoSEQ multiplex PCR, and its TCRdb copy is limited to in-frame clones, with some not included. This sample carries 150,000 to 200,000 clones, under 90% of them seen once, and the ten largest clones take roughly 0.097%. Sequenced input: PBMCs. The receptors were sampled from a boy younger than 10 in good health and CMV-seronegative.

The rearrangement uses TRBV6-5 and TRBJ2-1; 12 nucleotides align to TRBD2. V shed 4 bases, J shed 5 bases, and the junction held 6 bases outside the gene matches. Germline V CDR1 and CDR2: MNHEY, SVGAGI. CDR3 size: 16 residues. Written as DNA, the CDR3 is TGTGCCAGCAGTTCTGACCTAGCGGGGGGGAACAATGAGCAGTTCTTC. Translation: CASSSDLAGGNNEQFF.

This sequence joins TRBV7-2 and TRBJ2-5; 8 bases map to TRBD1. After removal of 4 bases from V and 4 bases from J, the junction contained 5 bases not matched to a gene. The germline V gene encodes CDR1 SGHTA and CDR2 FQGNSA. This CDR3 is built from 14 residues. This CDR3 is CASSSDRGRETQYF. The CDR3 coding sequence is TGTGCCAGCAGCTCCGACAGGGGTCGAGAGACCCAGTACTTC.